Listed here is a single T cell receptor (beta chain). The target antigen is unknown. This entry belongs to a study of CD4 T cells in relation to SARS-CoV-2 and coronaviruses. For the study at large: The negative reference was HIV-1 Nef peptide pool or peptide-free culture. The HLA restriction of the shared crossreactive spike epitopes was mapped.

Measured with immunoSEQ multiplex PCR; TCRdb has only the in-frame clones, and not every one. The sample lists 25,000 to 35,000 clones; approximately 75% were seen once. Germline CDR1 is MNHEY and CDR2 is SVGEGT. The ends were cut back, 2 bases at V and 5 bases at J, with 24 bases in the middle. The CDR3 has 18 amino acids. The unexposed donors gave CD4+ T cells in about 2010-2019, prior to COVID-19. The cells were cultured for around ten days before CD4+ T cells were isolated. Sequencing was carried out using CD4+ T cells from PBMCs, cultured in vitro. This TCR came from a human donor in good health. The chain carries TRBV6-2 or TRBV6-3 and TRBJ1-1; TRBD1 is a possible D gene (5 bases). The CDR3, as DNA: TGTGCCAGCAGTTACCTTACAGGCCTCACCCCTTTTGTAACTGAAGCTTTCTTT. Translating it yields CASSYLTGLTPFVTEAFF.